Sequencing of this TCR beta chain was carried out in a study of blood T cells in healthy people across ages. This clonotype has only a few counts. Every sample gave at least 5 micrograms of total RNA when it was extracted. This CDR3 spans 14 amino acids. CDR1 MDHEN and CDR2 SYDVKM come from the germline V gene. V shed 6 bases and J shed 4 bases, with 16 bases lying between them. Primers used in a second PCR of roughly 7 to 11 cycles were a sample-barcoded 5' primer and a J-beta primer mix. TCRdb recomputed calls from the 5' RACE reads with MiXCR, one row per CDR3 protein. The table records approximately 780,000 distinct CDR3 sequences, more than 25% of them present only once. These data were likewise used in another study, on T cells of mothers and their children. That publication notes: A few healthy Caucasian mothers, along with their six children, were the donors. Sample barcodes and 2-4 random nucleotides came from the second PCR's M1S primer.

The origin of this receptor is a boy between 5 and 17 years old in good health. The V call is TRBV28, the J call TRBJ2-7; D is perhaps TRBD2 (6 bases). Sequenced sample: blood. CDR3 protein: CASRLAGGAYEQYF. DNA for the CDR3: TGTGCCAGCAGGTTAGCCGGGGGTGCTTACGAGCAGTACTTC.